The 32 T cell receptor beta chains below all came from one sample that was sequenced in a study of human T cells and chemical hapten exposure. Regarding time point: patch test 1, 2 weeks after DPC sensitization. Documented treatment: therapeutic diphenylcyclopropenone sensitization with weekly scalp DPC. It was unfractionated whole blood from which total RNA was extracted. TCRdb re-called the RACE reads with MiXCR, one entry per CDR3 protein. The sample comprises tens of thousands of distinct CDR3 sequences, around 6.4% of which are singletons, and roughly 9% rests with the top ten. This specimen was whole blood, taken in connection with sensitization to the hapten diphenylcyclopropenone (DPC). The receptors come from a woman aged 25 to 39 with alopecia areata. Some clones in this sample may be carry-over from other donors' samples.

V gene TRBV6-2 or TRBV6-3 combines with J gene TRBJ2-7; TRBD2 agrees at 7 bases. The CDR3 spans 14 residues. Germline loops: CDR1 MNHEY, CDR2 SVGEGT. With 6 bases clipped from V and 0 bases from J, the junction kept 5 bases outside the gene matches. In nucleotides, the CDR3 is TGTGCCAGCAGGAACGGGGGGAGCTCCTACGAGCAGTACTTC. Its translation is CASRNGGSSYEQYF.

This clonotype was seen at least ten times. The chain recombines TRBV7-2 with TRBJ1-5, with D perhaps matching TRBD1 (5 bases). The CDR3 has 14 amino acids. Trimming removed 5 bases from V and 5 bases from J, with 13 bases in between. Germline-derived CDR1 and CDR2 are SGHTA and FQGNSA. The CDR3 bases are TGTGCCAGCAGCGGGCAGGGCATCGATCAGCCCCAGCATTTT. Residues: CASSGQGIDQPQHF. Together with reference TRBV7-2 and TRBJ1-5, the CDR3 gives the full variable domain: GAGVSQSPSNKVTEKGKDVELRCDPISGHTALYWYRQSLGQGLEFLIYFQGNSAPDKSGLPSDRFSAERTGGSVSTLTIQRTQQEDSAVYLCASSGQGIDQPQHFGDGTRLSIL.

This clonotype was found a few times. This rearrangement joins TRBV3-1 to TRBJ2-7; D remains ambiguous. Per the germline V gene, CDR1 is LGHDT and CDR2 is YNNKEL (reference sequence). V shed 4 bases and J shed 2 bases, with 12 bases lying between them. This CDR3 comprises 14 residues. The CDR3 nucleotides read TGTGCCAGCAGCCTCCTCCCCGAGGCCTACGAGCAGTACTTC. This gives the protein CASSLLPEAYEQYF.

V is TRBV18 and J is TRBJ1-2; no clear D gene. The CDR3 sequence is 13 residues long. The V gene's germline CDR1 is KGHSH and CDR2 LQKENI. V was shortened by 5 bases and J by 2 bases, with 9 bases between the two germline ends. The DNA of the CDR3 is TGTGCCAGCTCAGACGAGGGCAACTATGGCTACACCTTC. It is translated as CASSDEGNYGYTF.

The V call is TRBV7-9, the J call TRBJ1-3, with a weak D call TRBD1 (5 bases). Germline CDR1 reads SEHNR; CDR2 reads FQNEAQ (reference sequence). V was cut by 1 base and J by 4 bases, with 20 bases left in between. This CDR3 contains 18 residues. Here the CDR3 reads CASSLVVVREVLGNTIYF. The CDR3 bases are TGTGCCAGCAGCTTAGTCGTCGTCAGGGAAGTGTTGGGAAACACCATATATTTT.

This clonotype was detected a few times. This rearrangement joins TRBV11-3 to TRBJ2-2; D possibly matches TRBD1 or TRBD2 (6 bases each). Germline V lookup: CDR1 SGHNT, CDR2 YENEEA. CDR3 length equals 14 residues. Trimming stripped 2 bases from V and 7 bases from J, with 11 bases between. CDR3 residues: CASSLWGANGELFF. CDR3 nucleotides: TGTGCCAGCAGCTTATGGGGGGCAAACGGGGAGCTGTTTTTT.

This chain uses TRBV19 with TRBJ2-7; 9 nucleotides agree with TRBD1. Trimming at V came to 5 bases and at J to 3 bases, leaving 5 bases not matched to a gene. Per the germline V gene, CDR1 is LNHDA and CDR2 is SQIVND (reference sequence). The CDR3 has 14 amino acids. The DNA for the CDR3 is TGTGCCAGTAGTCCGGGGACAGGGCACTACGAGCAGTACTTC. Protein: CASSPGTGHYEQYF.

This clonotype was seen repeatedly, ten times or more. The chain recombines TRBV2 with TRBJ2-1, with 11 bases that match TRBD2. Germline V gene data show CDR1 as SNHLY and CDR2 as FYNNEI. Germline trimming cut 6 bases from V and 10 bases from J; bases unmatched to any gene: 11. CDR3 length equals 15 residues. CDR3 region: CASSLAGGLGTEQFF. The DNA for the CDR3 is TGTGCCAGCAGCCTAGCGGGGGGACTCGGGACGGAGCAGTTCTTC.

This clonotype has ten or more counts. CDR3 coding DNA: TGTGCCAGCAGCCACTGGACTAATTCTATTGAGCAGTTCTTC. Its protein is CASSHWTNSIEQFF. The chain employs TRBV7-9 and TRBJ2-1, with a possible D match to TRBD2 (6 bases). The CDR3 sequence is 14 residues long. Germline V gene sequence: CDR1 SEHNR, CDR2 FQNEAQ (reference sequence). Trimming left V 5 bases short and J 9 bases short, with 17 bases between.

The chain carries TRBV27 and TRBJ2-3; 10 bases fit TRBD1. The germline V gene encodes CDR1 MNHEY and CDR2 SMNVEV (reference sequence). CDR3 size: 15 residues. With V trimmed by 5 bases and J by 6 bases, 8 bases remained unmatched. Here the CDR3 reads CASSLGTGVLDTQYF. The CDR3 nucleotides are TGTGCCAGCAGTCTGGGGACAGGGGTTCTGGATACGCAGTATTTT.

The rearrangement links TRBV6-6 to TRBJ2-7; 12 bases are shared with TRBD1. The CDR3 is 14 residues long. V shed 7 bases and J 7 bases; nucleotides not matched to a gene: 8. Germline CDR1 MNHNY, CDR2 SVGAGI (reference sequence). In nucleotides, the CDR3 is TGTGCCAGCACCCCGGGACAGGGGGCTTGGGAGCAGTACTTC. Its protein is CASTPGQGAWEQYF.

This clonotype appeared a few times. The rearrangement uses TRBV2 and TRBJ2-3; TRBD2 agrees at 8 bases. V lost 10 bases and J lost 1; bases outside the gene matches: 7. The CDR3 contains 14 residues. Germline CDR1 is SNHLY and CDR2 is FYNNEI. The CDR3 here is CAKGGGTRTDTQYF. The CDR3 nucleotides are TGTGCCAAGGGCGGGGGGACACGCACAGATACGCAGTATTTT.

This clonotype was picked up many times. This chain joins TRBV5-1 and TRBJ2-5; perhaps TRBD1 as D (5 bases). Germline V gives CDR1 SGHRS, CDR2 YFSETQ. The CDR3 spans 14 residues. V lost 1 base and J 2 bases, leaving 9 bases between the germline ends. The CDR3 reads CASSLQGIQETQYF. CDR3 sequence (DNA): TGCGCCAGCAGCTTGCAGGGCATTCAAGAGACCCAGTACTTC.

This clonotype was recorded at least ten times. This sequence joins TRBV4-1 and TRBJ2-3; TRBD1 is a possible D gene (6 bases). Germline lookup yields CDR1 MGHRA and CDR2 YSYEKL. The V gene lost 1 base and the J gene lost 2 bases, with 16 bases spanning the gap. The CDR3 totals 17 residues. CDR3 loop: CASSQVGTPTNTDTQYF. The CDR3, as DNA: TGCGCCAGCAGCCAAGTAGGGACACCAACAAACACAGATACGCAGTATTTT.

This chain joins TRBV5-5 and TRBJ2-5; no clear D gene. This CDR3 has 15 residues. V shed 1 base and J shed 1 base, with 11 bases lying between them. CDR1 and CDR2 (germline): SGHKS, YYEKEE (reference sequence). CDR3 loop: CASSLTITVQETQYF. The CDR3, as DNA: TGTGCCAGCAGCTTGACCATAACGGTCCAAGAGACCCAGTACTTC. The variable domain in full, completed from reference TRBV5-5 and TRBJ2-5, reads DAGVTQSPTHLIKTRGQQVTLRCSPISGHKSVSWYQQVLGQGPQFIFQYYEKEERGRGNFPDRFSARQFPNYSSELNVNALLLGDSALYLCASSLTITVQETQYFGPGTRLLVL.

There are many counts of this clonotype. J is TRBJ2-7 and V is TRBV27, with no clear D. Between the trimmed V and J ends, which lost 3 bases and 9 bases, there was a span of 15 bases. The CDR3 is 13 amino acids. In germline, CDR1 is MNHEY, CDR2 SMNVEV (reference sequence). The CDR3 protein is CASSLYRDLRQYF. CDR3 nucleotide sequence: TGTGCCAGCAGTTTGTACAGAGATCTACGGCAGTACTTC.

The V and J genes are TRBV5-1 and TRBJ2-2; D might be TRBD2 (5 bases). CDR3 length: 16 residues. The germline V and J ends were trimmed by 1 base and 2 bases, with 12 bases remaining between them. The germline gives CDR1 SGHRS, CDR2 YFSETQ. Written as DNA, the CDR3 is TGCGCCAGCAGCTTGCTCGGGATCGGCAACACCGGGGAGCTGTTTTTT. It codes for CASSLLGIGNTGELFF.

In its sample, this clonotype was seen a few times. V gene TRBV5-1 combines with J gene TRBJ1-5; TRBD1 matches 7 bases. The CDR3 sequence is 13 residues long. Looked up from germline, CDR1 is SGHRS and CDR2 is YFSETQ. The J segment lost 5 bases and the V segment lost 3 bases, leaving 2 bases of the junction unmatched. The CDR3 DNA is TGCGCCAGCAGCTGGGGGACAGATCAGCCCCAGCATTTT. Translating it yields CASSWGTDQPQHF.

This clonotype was counted ten times or more. The rearrangement links TRBV7-9 to TRBJ2-1; perhaps TRBD1 as D (5 bases). The V gene's germline CDR1 is SEHNR and CDR2 FQNEAQ (reference sequence). The CDR3 extends over 15 amino acids. Deletions cut 5 bases from V and 0 bases from J, with 11 bases between. The CDR3 protein is CASSAQALSYNEQFF. The CDR3 DNA is TGTGCCAGCAGCGCACAGGCTCTCTCCTACAATGAGCAGTTCTTC. Complete variable domain (other parts from reference TRBV7-9 and TRBJ2-1): DTGVSQNPRHKITKRGQNVTFRCDPISEHNRLYWYRQTLGQGPEFLTYFQNEAQLEKSRLLSDRFSAERPKGSFSTLEIQRTEQGDSAMYLCASSAQALSYNEQFFGPGTRLTVL.

A few counts support this clonotype. This chain uses TRBV30 with TRBJ2-2; D unresolved. The ends were cut back, 4 bases at V and 6 bases at J, with 12 bases in the middle. Germline V lookup: CDR1 GTSNPN, CDR2 SVGIG (reference sequence). The CDR3 runs 13 residues. The CDR3 bases are TGTGCCTGGATCCCCCCCACGTCCGGGGAGCTGTTTTTT. Amino acids: CAWIPPTSGELFF.

This clonotype was counted many times. This rearrangement joins TRBV5-5 to TRBJ2-3, with D perhaps given as TRBD1 or TRBD2 (5 bases each). Per germline, CDR1 SGHKS and CDR2 YYEKEE (reference sequence). CDR3 length: 16 amino acids. Trimming removed 0 bases from V and 0 bases from J, with 11 bases in between. Written as DNA, the CDR3 is TGTGCCAGCAGCTTGGCCTGGGGGATTAGCACAGATACGCAGTATTTT. Translated, it gives CASSLAWGISTDTQYF.

The V and J genes are TRBV12-3 or TRBV12-4 and TRBJ1-1, with D possibly being TRBD1 (5 bases). The CDR3 has 15 amino acids. V shed 2 bases and J shed 3 bases, with 13 bases lying between them. CDR3 protein: CASSLSGDSDTEAFF. Here the CDR3 DNA reads TGTGCCAGCAGTTTATCGGGGGATTCGGACACTGAAGCTTTCTTT.

This clonotype occurred many times. V gene TRBV20-1 combines with J gene TRBJ2-7; D may be TRBD1 (6 bases). The CDR3 spans 13 residues. V was shortened by 7 bases and J by 2 bases, with 15 bases between the two germline ends. The V gene's germline CDR1 is DFQATT and CDR2 SNEGSKA (reference sequence). The CDR3 loop is CSGTGFPTYEQYF. Written as DNA, the CDR3 is TGCAGTGGAACAGGGTTCCCAACCTACGAGCAGTACTTC.

This clonotype has at least ten counts. The chain combines TRBV20-1 with TRBJ2-3, with a tentative D call TRBD2 (5 bases). With 3 bases removed from V and 2 bases from J, the gap between germline ends came to 9 bases. The CDR3 consists of 13 residues. The V gene's germline CDR1 is DFQATT and CDR2 SNEGSKA (reference sequence). CDR3 sequence reads: CSASGGFTDTQYF. The DNA of the CDR3 is TGCAGTGCTAGCGGAGGTTTCACAGATACGCAGTATTTT.

This clonotype was seen ten or more times. The chain couples TRBV6-2 or TRBV6-3 to TRBJ1-1, with unresolved D. Germline CDR1 MNHEY, CDR2 SVGEGT. Trimming pared 8 bases from V and 7 bases from J, leaving 17 bases between. The CDR3 is 13 amino acids. The CDR3 loop reads CASLTHRIIEAFF. The CDR3 DNA sequence: TGTGCCAGCCTGACGCATAGAATAATTGAAGCTTTCTTT.

This clonotype has a handful of counts. CDR3 protein: CASSVGGRQETQYF. The CDR3 DNA is TGTGCCAGCAGCGTAGGTGGGAGACAAGAGACCCAGTACTTC. The chain employs TRBV9 and TRBJ2-5, with D possibly TRBD2 on 5 matching bases. Germline CDR1 and CDR2: SGDLS and YYNGEE. V was trimmed by 0 bases and J by 2 bases, leaving 8 bases between them. The CDR3 is 14 amino acids.

In this sample, this clonotype turned up once. The chain links TRBV29-1 to TRBJ2-1, with a possible D match to TRBD2 (5 bases). Trimming cost V 7 bases and J 1 base, with 17 bases left between them. This CDR3 has 15 residues. CDR1 SQVTM and CDR2 ANQGSEA come from the germline V gene. The CDR3 DNA is TGCAGCGCCCGGACTCTTCCCAAATCCTACAATGAGCAGTTCTTC. It is translated as CSARTLPKSYNEQFF.

This chain joins TRBV28 and TRBJ2-7; D is unresolved. The CDR3 totals 14 residues. CDR1 and CDR2 (germline): MDHEN, SYDVKM. V was trimmed by 2 bases and J by 3 bases, leaving 11 bases between them. The CDR3: CASSLEQTRYEQYF. CDR3 in DNA: TGTGCCAGCAGTTTAGAACAGACCCGCTACGAGCAGTACTTC.

The chain joins TRBV6-1 to TRBJ2-3; TRBD1 matches at 7 bases. Unmatched junction bases numbered 17, after V lost 6 bases and J lost 5 bases. CDR3 length: 17 residues. Per germline, CDR1 MNHNS and CDR2 SASEGT. Here the CDR3 DNA reads TGTGCCAGCAGGCCATTCGGACAGGCAAAGGCACAAGATACGCAGTATTTT. Its protein product is CASRPFGQAKAQDTQYF.

This rearrangement joins TRBV7-3 to TRBJ2-5; no clear D. The CDR3 is 13 amino acids. The V end was cut by 1 base, the J end by 4 bases, with 7 bases between. Looked up from germline, CDR1 is SGHTA and CDR2 is FQGTGA. CDR3 loop: CASSLNDGETQYF. The CDR3 bases are TGTGCCAGCAGCTTAAACGACGGAGAGACCCAGTACTTC. Based on the CDR3 plus reference TRBV7-3 and TRBJ2-5, the full variable domain is GAGVSQTPSNKVTEKGKYVELRCDPISGHTALYWYRQSLGQGPEFLIYFQGTGAADDSGLPNDRFFAVRPEGSVSTLKIQRTERGDSAVYLCASSLNDGETQYFGPGTRLLVL.

The gene calls are TRBV28 and TRBJ1-6; no reliable D call. Trimming cost V 5 bases and J 9 bases, with 14 bases left between them. The length of the CDR3 is 14 residues. Germline CDR1 is MDHEN and CDR2 is SYDVKM. The CDR3 sequence: CASSPQNWGSPLHF. CDR3 in DNA: TGTGCCAGCAGTCCACAAAACTGGGGTTCACCCCTCCACTTT.

This clonotype was seen at least ten times. V is TRBV6-5 and J is TRBJ1-5; 9 bases align to TRBD1. Losses at the gene ends were 4 bases for V and 4 bases for J; bases not matched to a gene: 8. The CDR3 is 16 amino acids. The germline CDR1 and CDR2 sequences are MNHEY and SVGAGI. The CDR3 sequence is CASSSRRQGVNQPQHF. The CDR3 bases are TGTGCCAGCAGTTCCCGACGACAGGGGGTAAATCAGCCCCAGCATTTT.